The rows below give T cell receptor beta chains drawn from one sample of a study of T cell responses to AZD1222 COVID-19 vaccine. Sequencing used immunoSEQ multiplex PCR; TCRdb keeps in-frame clones, though not all of them. The repertoire holds 150,000 or so clones, with 85% to 95% as singletons. Sequences were derived from peripheral blood, sampled 28 days after the second AZD1222 dose. These receptors were collected from an adult who received the AZD1222 COVID-19 vaccine. Both conserved end residues are part of each CDR3. D genes are given only for firm matches. Clone size is given for some rows only: seen once, a few or many times, or a class if the clone is expanded.

V: TRBV5-6
D: TRBD1
size: NA
J: TRBJ1-2
DNA: TGTGCCAGCAGCTACCCTTCGGGACAGGGGAGCTATGGCTACACCTTC
CDR3: CASSYPSGQGSYGYTF

V: TRBV7-7
D: NA
size: NA
J: TRBJ1-2
DNA: TGTGCCAGCAGCCAGGGGAGGGGCGGATACTATGGCTACACCTTC
CDR3: CASSQGRGGYYGYTF

V: TRBV3-1/TRBV3-2
D: NA
size: NA
J: TRBJ2-7
DNA: TGTGCCAGCAGCCATAGCGCCAACTCCTACGAGCAGTACTTC
CDR3: CASSHSANSYEQYF

V: TRBV7-2
D: TRBD2
size: once
J: TRBJ2-5
DNA: TGTGCCAGCAGCCTCAGCGGGAGGGGAGAGACCCAGTACTTC
CDR3: CASSLSGRGETQYF

V: TRBV2
D: NA
size: NA
J: TRBJ1-1
DNA: TGTGCCAGCAGTGAGATCACTGAAGCTTTCTTT
CDR3: CASSEITEAFF

V: TRBV12-3/TRBV12-4
D: TRBD1
size: NA
J: TRBJ1-2
DNA: TGTGCCAGCAGTTTGGACAGGGTGGATGGCTACACCTTC
CDR3: CASSLDRVDGYTF

V: TRBV4-2
D: NA
size: NA
J: TRBJ2-1
DNA: TGTGCCAGCAGCCTAGCCAGGGCAAGAAATGAGCAGTTCTTC
CDR3: CASSLARARNEQFF

V: TRBV30
D: TRBD2
size: NA
J: TRBJ2-7
DNA: TGTGCCTGGAGTTCCGGGGGGATCTCCTACGAGCAGTACTTC
CDR3: CAWSSGGISYEQYF

V: TRBV19
D: NA
size: NA
J: TRBJ1-5
DNA: TGTGCCAGTAGAAATAGCAATCAGCCCCAGCATTTT
CDR3: CASRNSNQPQHF

V: TRBV12-1
D: NA
size: NA
J: TRBJ2-1
DNA: TGTGCCAGCAGCCCCTACCGGGACTTACAATGGGGCGATTACAATGAGCAGTTCTTC
CDR3: CASSPYRDLQWGDYNEQFF

V: TRBV30
D: NA
size: NA
J: TRBJ2-7
DNA: TGTGCCTGGGCCCTGTTGGGCTACGAGCAGTACTTC
CDR3: CAWALLGYEQYF

V: TRBV5-8
D: TRBD2
size: NA
J: TRBJ2-5
DNA: TGTGCCAGCAGCGGGGCTTGGCTAGCGGATACAGAGACCCAGTACTTC
CDR3: CASSGAWLADTETQYF

V: TRBV7-9
D: NA
size: NA
J: TRBJ2-6
DNA: TGTGCCAGCAGCCTCCCGCGAGGTGGGGCCAGCTCTGGGGCCAACGTCCTGACTTTC
CDR3: CASSLPRGGASSGANVLTF

V: TRBV19
D: NA
size: NA
J: TRBJ1-5
DNA: TGTGCCAGTAGGAGACAGGAAAGGAGCAATCAGCCCCAGCATTTT
CDR3: CASRRQERSNQPQHF

V: TRBV19
D: NA
size: NA
J: TRBJ2-7
DNA: TGTGCCAGTAGCCTCCGGGACGCTGTTGGCGAGCAGTACTTC
CDR3: CASSLRDAVGEQYF

V: TRBV23-1
D: TRBD2
size: NA
J: TRBJ2-2
DNA: TGCGCCAGCAGTCAATCCAGAGTCGACCCTCGGGGACTAGCGGGAGAAGGGACCGGGGAGCTGTTTTTT
CDR3: CASSQSRVDPRGLAGEGTGELFF

V: TRBV19
D: TRBD2
size: NA
J: TRBJ2-7
DNA: TGTGCCAGTAGTTCCCCGGGACTAGCGGCAGACTACGAGCAGTACTTC
CDR3: CASSSPGLAADYEQYF

V: TRBV18
D: NA
size: NA
J: TRBJ1-5
DNA: TGTGCCAGCTCACCCGAAACAGGATTTCAGCCCCAGCATTTT
CDR3: CASSPETGFQPQHF

V: TRBV6-6
D: TRBD2
size: NA
J: TRBJ2-1
DNA: TGTGCCAGCAGTTACGGGACTAGCGGCTACAATGAGCAGTTCTTC
CDR3: CASSYGTSGYNEQFF

V: TRBV27
D: NA
size: NA
J: TRBJ2-3
DNA: TGTGCCAGCTCTTTAGGGGGCACAGATACGCAGTATTTT
CDR3: CASSLGGTDTQYF

V: TRBV4-1
D: NA
size: NA
J: TRBJ2-7
DNA: TGCGCCAGCAGCCAGCCAAGGGCGGGACCCCACTTC
CDR3: CASSQPRAGPHF

V: TRBV28
D: TRBD2
size: NA
J: TRBJ2-3
DNA: TGTGCCAGCAGCCCCCGGACTAGCGGGAGGATCACAGATACGCAGTATTTT
CDR3: CASSPRTSGRITDTQYF

V: TRBV18
D: TRBD1
size: NA
J: TRBJ1-3
DNA: TGTGCCAGCTCACCACCCCGGGACAGGCGGCATATGTCTGGAAACACCATATATTTT
CDR3: CASSPPRDRRHMSGNTIYF

V: TRBV27
D: NA
size: NA
J: TRBJ2-1
DNA: TGTGCCAGCGGGTCGGGAGCGGGTGAGCAGTTCTTC
CDR3: CASGSGAGEQFF

V: TRBV4-3
D: NA
size: NA
J: TRBJ2-3
DNA: TGCGCCAGCAGCCAGAGCCACATTAGTACAGATACGCAGTATTTT
CDR3: CASSQSHISTDTQYF

V: TRBV28
D: NA
size: NA
J: TRBJ2-1
DNA: TGTGCCAGCAGCTTGGGGGGTTACAATGAGCAGTTCTTC
CDR3: CASSLGGYNEQFF

V: TRBV7-2
D: NA
size: once
J: TRBJ2-1
DNA: TGTGCCAGCAGCTTCCTGTTAAATGAGCAGTTCTTC
CDR3: CASSFLLNEQFF

V: TRBV27
D: NA
size: NA
J: TRBJ2-1
DNA: TGTGCCAGCAAAAGGACTGGGGCGTTAGGGGAGCAGTTCTTC
CDR3: CASKRTGALGEQFF

V: TRBV5-4
D: NA
size: once
J: TRBJ1-2
DNA: TGTGCCAGCCGCGGATTTAACTATGGCTACACCTTC
CDR3: CASRGFNYGYTF

V: TRBV19
D: TRBD1
size: NA
J: TRBJ2-7
DNA: TGTGCCAGTAGTATGATCGGACAGGGCTACGAGCAGTACTTC
CDR3: CASSMIGQGYEQYF

V: TRBV4-1
D: NA
size: NA
J: TRBJ1-1
DNA: TGCGCCAGCAGCCAGGGGCGGGGGGGGAAGAACACTGAAGCTTTCTTT
CDR3: CASSQGRGGKNTEAFF

V: TRBV10-2
D: TRBD1
size: few
J: TRBJ1-1
DNA: TGCGCCAGCAGTGAGCGTAAAGGGACAGGGGACACTGAAGCTTTCTTT
CDR3: CASSERKGTGDTEAFF

V: TRBV25-1
D: NA
size: NA
J: TRBJ2-2
DNA: TGTGCCAGCAGGCCCAAAAGGGGGCGGGAGGACACCGGGGAGCTGTTTTTT
CDR3: CASRPKRGREDTGELFF

V: TRBV7-3
D: NA
size: NA
J: TRBJ1-1
DNA: TGTGCCAGCAGCTTGGGGCATCGGACTGAAGCTTTCTTT
CDR3: CASSLGHRTEAFF

V: TRBV7-9
D: NA
size: NA
J: TRBJ1-3
DNA: TGTGCCAGCATCCCGGGAAGGGCTGGAAACACCATATATTTT
CDR3: CASIPGRAGNTIYF

V: TRBV28
D: NA
size: NA
J: TRBJ1-5
DNA: TGTGCCAGCAGCAAGTATCAGCCCCAGCATTTT
CDR3: CASSKYQPQHF

V: TRBV6-9
D: TRBD1
size: NA
J: TRBJ2-7
DNA: TGTGCCAGCAGTTCCGCCACGGACAGGGGAATCTCGTACGAGCAGTACTTC
CDR3: CASSSATDRGISYEQYF

V: TRBV19
D: TRBD1
size: NA
J: TRBJ2-1
DNA: TGTGCCAGTAGTACCGACAGGGGCCTGGATGAGCAGTTCTTC
CDR3: CASSTDRGLDEQFF

V: TRBV28
D: NA
size: NA
J: TRBJ1-3
DNA: TGTGCCAGCAGTTTCACTGGAAACACCATATATTTT
CDR3: CASSFTGNTIYF

V: TRBV19
D: NA
size: once
J: TRBJ2-5
DNA: TGTGCCAGTACGCAGGGCCCGAAAGAGACCCAGTACTTC
CDR3: CASTQGPKETQYF

V: TRBV10-3
D: NA
size: NA
J: TRBJ2-7
DNA: TGTGCCATCAGTGAAGAAGGACTCACTTCTCACGAGCAGTACTTC
CDR3: CAISEEGLTSHEQYF